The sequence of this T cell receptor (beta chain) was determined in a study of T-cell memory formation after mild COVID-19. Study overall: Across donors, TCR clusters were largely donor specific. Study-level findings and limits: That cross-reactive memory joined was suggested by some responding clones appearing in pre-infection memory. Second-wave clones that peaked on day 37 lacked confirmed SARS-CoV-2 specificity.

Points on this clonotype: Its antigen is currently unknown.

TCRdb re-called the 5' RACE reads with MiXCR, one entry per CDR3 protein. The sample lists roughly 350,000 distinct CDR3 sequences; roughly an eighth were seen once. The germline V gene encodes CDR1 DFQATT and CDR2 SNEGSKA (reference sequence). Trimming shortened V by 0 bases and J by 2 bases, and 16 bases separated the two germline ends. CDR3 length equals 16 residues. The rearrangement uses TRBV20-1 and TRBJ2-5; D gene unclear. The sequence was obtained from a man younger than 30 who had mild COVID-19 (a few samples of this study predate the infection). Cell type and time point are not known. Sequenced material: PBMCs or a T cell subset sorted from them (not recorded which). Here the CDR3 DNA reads TGCAGTGCTAGAGATCTGCCCGGCAGGTTTCAAGAGACCCAGTACTTC. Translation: CSARDLPGRFQETQYF.